This paragraph covers one T cell receptor (beta chain) sequence. Some clones are missing from TCRdb's copy, which holds only in-frame ones; the method was immunoSEQ multiplex PCR. The data hold 100,000 to 150,000 clones, with 84% observed a single time. Germline V gene data show CDR1 as LNHNV and CDR2 as YYDKDF (reference sequence). The CDR3 has 15 residues. Trimming removed 4 bases from V and 0 bases from J, with 9 bases in between. The data originate from a study of T cell responses to AZD1222 COVID-19 vaccine. This receptor was identified in an adult who received the AZD1222 COVID-19 vaccine. The rearrangement joins TRBV15 to TRBJ2-2; tentative D call: TRBD1 (5 bases). The sample consisted of peripheral blood, taken 28 days after the second AZD1222 dose. CDR3 nucleotides: TGTGCCACCAGCACATGGGGCGCGAACACCGGGGAGCTGTTTTTT. Its translation is CATSTWGANTGELFF.